This TCR beta chain was found in a study of identical twins. This CDR3 is built from 13 residues. With V trimmed by 5 bases and J by 3 bases, 5 bases remained unmatched. Germline lookup yields CDR1 SGHRS and CDR2 YFSETQ. A universal primer site came from template switching; cDNA carried unique molecular identifiers. TCRdb re-derived calls from the 5' RACE reads in MiXCR, one entry per CDR3 protein. The sample carries 450,000 to 600,000 distinct CDR3 sequences, more than 20% recorded once. General study results and limits: Fewer insertions marked abundant cord blood beta clonotypes; young adult naive trended weakly, memory not at all.

With regard to this clonotype: Its antigen is still unknown.

These data are also associated with another study on yellow fever vaccine responses in identical twins.

The rearrangement uses TRBV5-1 and TRBJ2-7; 7 bases align to TRBD1. This receptor was identified in a young woman in good health. Sequencing was carried out using CD4+ T cells sorted from blood. The CDR3 region is CASRHDRDYEQYF. CDR3 sequence (DNA): TGCGCCAGCAGACACGACAGGGACTACGAGCAGTACTTC.